The sequence of this T cell receptor (beta chain) was determined in a study of control samples from healthy donors and cancer patients. J lost 2 bases, V lost 0 bases, and 3 bases had no gene match. Germline V gene data show CDR1 as SGDLS and CDR2 as YYNGEE. The CDR3 length is 15 residues. Method: immunoSEQ multiplex PCR; TCRdb's copy keeps in-frame clones and lacks some. The data contain 110,000 to 150,000 clones, about nine tenths of them singletons. This TCR was sampled from a man aged 30 to 39 in good health. The chain employs TRBV9 and TRBJ2-7, with 9 bases lining up with TRBD2. Sequences were obtained from blood. The CDR3 sequence is CASSVEAGGTYEQYF. The CDR3 region has the DNA TGTGCCAGCAGCGTAGAAGCGGGGGGTACCTACGAGCAGTACTTC.